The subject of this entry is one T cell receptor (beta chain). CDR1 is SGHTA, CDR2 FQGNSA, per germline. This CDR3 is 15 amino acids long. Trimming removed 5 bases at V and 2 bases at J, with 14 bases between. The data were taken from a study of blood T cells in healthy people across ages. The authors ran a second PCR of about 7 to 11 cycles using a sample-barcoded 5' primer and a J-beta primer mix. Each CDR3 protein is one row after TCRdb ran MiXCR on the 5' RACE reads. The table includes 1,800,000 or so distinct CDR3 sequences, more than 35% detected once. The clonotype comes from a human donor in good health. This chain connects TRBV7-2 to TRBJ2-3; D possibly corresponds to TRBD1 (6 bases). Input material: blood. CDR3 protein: CASSVEGENTDTQYF. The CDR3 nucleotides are TGTGCCAGCAGCGTCGAGGGGGAGAACACAGATACGCAGTATTTT.